This record concerns one T cell receptor beta chain sequence. The antigen is unknown. This entry belongs to a study of T cell responses to AZD1222 COVID-19 vaccine. Study-wide findings and caveats: Repertoire sampling occurred only after the peak T cell response. Baseline serology detected seropositivity in only 5 to 7 AZD1222 recipients.

CDR3 length: 13 amino acids. V was pared by 2 bases and J by 11 bases, with 9 bases of the junction left unmatched. CDR1 and CDR2 (germline): GTSNPN, SVGIG (reference sequence). Repertoires were generated with immunoSEQ multiplex PCR, while TCRdb's copy carries only in-frame clones and drops some. The repertoire holds 110,000 to 150,000 clones, with approximately 91% as singletons. This sample comprised peripheral blood, obtained on day 0 of AZD1222 vaccination. The sequence was collected from an adult in good health. The chain uses TRBV30 and TRBJ1-2; TRBD1 aligns across 9 bases. The DNA of the CDR3 is TGTGCCTGGAGTAGGAGGGACAGGGAGAAGTACACCTTC. Encoded protein: CAWSRRDREKYTF.